This T cell receptor beta chain was profiled in a study of cytomegalovirus exposure and HLA in healthy donors. CDR3 length: 13 residues. Germline CDR1 MNHEY, CDR2 SMNVEV (reference sequence). Unmatched junction bases numbered 3, after V lost 3 bases and J lost 5 bases. The PCR contained 60 Vbeta and 13 Jbeta primers. Sequenced by immunoSEQ multiplex PCR; TCRdb stores in-frame clones only, minus some. Seen here are 150,000 to 200,000 clones, 82% observed once, and the top ten hold over 1.2%. The chain uses TRBV27 and TRBJ2-5; 7 bases align to TRBD2. The receptor was derived from a girl between 10 and 17 years old in good health and CMV-seropositive. What was sequenced was PBMCs. This chain's CDR3 is CASSLGGGETQYF. In nucleotides, the CDR3 is TGTGCCAGCAGTTTGGGGGGAGGGGAGACCCAGTACTTC.